Listed below are T cell receptor beta chains from one sample, sequenced in a study of CD8 T cells in ankylosing spondylitis. Using its own MiXCR run on the 5' RACE reads, TCRdb lists one record per CDR3 protein. Of about 240,000 distinct CDR3 sequences listed, around 7.8% were seen once; the top ten hold around 6.8%. Sequencing input: blood, either unsorted or a sorted T cell fraction (not recorded which). The receptors were sampled from a male donor with ankylosing spondylitis or in good health (not recorded which). The CDR3 runs from the conserved cysteine through the conserved F or W. Fields, in order: clone size, D gene, J gene, V gene, CDR3 protein, CDR3 DNA. D genes are given only for firm matches. Size values are once, few and many counts, or a class for expanded clones, and some rows have none.

NA,NA,TRBJ2-3,TRBV7-9,CASSSIDSTDTQYF,TGTGCCAGCAGCTCTATCGATAGCACAGATACGCAGTATTTT
many,NA,TRBJ1-1,TRBV18,CAGNTSPEAFF,TGTGCCGGAAACACCAGCCCGGAAGCTTTCTTT
many,NA,TRBJ1-1,TRBV2,CASSGQPMNTEAFF,TGTGCCAGCAGTGGACAGCCTATGAACACTGAAGCTTTCTTT
many,TRBD2,TRBJ2-1,TRBV20-1,CSARLAGAGKNEQFF,TGCAGTGCTCGATTAGCGGGAGCTGGGAAAAATGAGCAGTTCTTC
NA,TRBD1,TRBJ2-3,TRBV5-1,CASSSDRDKTDTQYF,TGCGCCAGCAGTTCTGACAGGGATAAGACAGATACGCAGTATTTT
many,TRBD1,TRBJ1-2,TRBV5-4,CASSLADRGPGYTF,TGTGCCAGCAGCTTGGCGGACAGGGGGCCTGGCTACACCTTC
few,NA,TRBJ1-1,TRBV5-1,CASSAPGRSTEAFF,TGCGCCAGCAGCGCTCCCGGGAGGAGCACTGAAGCTTTCTTT
many,NA,TRBJ1-5,TRBV5-1,CASSLEAGVGQPQHF,TGCGCCAGCAGCTTGGAGGCAGGGGTGGGCCAGCCCCAGCATTTT
many,TRBD2,TRBJ2-7,TRBV5-6,CASSFYSREGIEQYF,TGTGCCAGCAGCTTCTATTCGCGGGAGGGCATCGAGCAGTACTTC
many,NA,TRBJ2-1,TRBV7-7,CASSLSSLRGDEQFF,TGTGCTAGCAGCTTATCGTCTCTCCGGGGCGATGAGCAGTTCTTC
many,NA,TRBJ2-1,TRBV5-6,CASSRWDGEQFF,TGTGCCAGCAGCCGCTGGGACGGGGAGCAGTTCTTC
few,TRBD2,TRBJ2-3,TRBV5-1,CASSHGLLAGGPDTQYF,TGCGCCAGCAGCCACGGCTTACTAGCGGGAGGGCCAGATACGCAGTATTTT
few,TRBD1,TRBJ2-1,TRBV30,CAWSAATGNEQFF,TGTGCCTGGAGTGCCGCGACAGGGAATGAGCAGTTCTTC
many,NA,TRBJ2-3,TRBV6-1,CASRTRLGPYTDTQYF,TGTGCCAGCAGAACCCGACTAGGCCCATACACAGATACGCAGTATTTT
many,NA,TRBJ2-5,TRBV29-1,CTPRTHLIGETQYF,TGCACCCCCCGGACACACCTCATTGGGGAGACCCAGTACTTC
many,NA,TRBJ2-3,TRBV7-2,CASSLGRGGRDTQYF,TGTGCCAGCAGCTTGGGCAGGGGAGGGAGAGATACGCAGTATTTT
NA,TRBD2,TRBJ2-5,TRBV3-1,CASSQDTREGIQETQYF,TGTGCCAGCTCCCAAGATACTAGGGAGGGCATCCAAGAGACCCAGTACTTC
many,NA,TRBJ2-1,TRBV4-2,CASSQDITLGREQFF,TGTGCCAGCAGCCAAGATATTACCCTCGGACGTGAGCAGTTCTTC
many,TRBD2,TRBJ2-7,TRBV12-3/TRBV12-4,CASRGLAGSYEQYF,TGTGCCAGCAGGGGACTAGCGGGCTCCTACGAGCAGTACTTC
many,NA,TRBJ2-7,TRBV4-3,CASSQDRQLNSYEQYF,TGCGCCAGCAGCCAAGATCGACAGTTGAACTCCTACGAGCAGTACTTC
many,NA,TRBJ1-1,TRBV4-3,CASSQAGGSEAFF,TGCGCCAGCAGCCAAGCCGGGGGGTCCGAAGCTTTCTTT
many,NA,TRBJ2-4,TRBV10-3,CAISERGGMDIQYF,TGTGCCATCAGTGAACGCGGGGGCATGGACATTCAGTACTTC
many,NA,TRBJ2-7,TRBV19,CASSIAQSYEQYF,TGTGCCAGTAGTATCGCCCAGTCCTACGAGCAGTACTTC
NA,NA,TRBJ2-7,TRBV30,CAWSAIYEQYF,TGTGCCTGGAGTGCGATTTACGAGCAGTACTTC
many,NA,TRBJ2-1,TRBV20-1,CSAREGASYNEQFF,TGCAGTGCTAGAGAGGGGGCTAGCTACAATGAGCAGTTCTTC
NA,NA,TRBJ2-7,TRBV5-1,CASSSDRSYEQYF,TGCGCCAGCAGCTCTGACAGATCCTACGAGCAGTACTTC
many,TRBD1,TRBJ1-3,TRBV9,CASSPITGGGNTIYF,TGTGCCAGCAGCCCGATTACAGGGGGTGGAAACACCATATATTTT
many,NA,TRBJ2-1,TRBV7-9,CASSYASYEQFF,TGTGCCAGCAGCTATGCGTCATACGAGCAGTTCTTC
many,NA,TRBJ2-7,TRBV2,CASSGDFTYEQYF,TGTGCCAGCTCGGGGGACTTTACCTACGAGCAGTACTTC
many,NA,TRBJ2-3,TRBV6-2/TRBV6-3,CASSYVRSRDTQYF,TGTGCCAGCAGTTACGTCCGAAGTAGGGATACGCAGTATTTT
many,TRBD2,TRBJ2-1,TRBV11-2,CASSWHSGNLYNEQFF,TGTGCCAGCAGCTGGCATAGCGGGAATCTTTACAATGAGCAGTTCTTC
many,TRBD1,TRBJ1-2,TRBV10-3,CAIRGTESYGYTF,TGTGCCATCAGGGGGACAGAGTCCTATGGCTACACCTTC
many,TRBD1,TRBJ2-2,TRBV29-1,CSVGQGYTGELFF,TGCAGCGTTGGACAGGGGTACACCGGGGAGCTGTTTTTT
many,TRBD1,TRBJ1-5,TRBV12-3/TRBV12-4,CASKGTGNYSNQPQHF,TGTGCCAGCAAAGGGACAGGCAATTATAGCAATCAGCCCCAGCATTTT
few,NA,TRBJ2-1,TRBV7-8,CASSGYASENYNEQFF,TGTGCCAGCAGCGGCTACGCTAGCGAAAACTACAATGAGCAGTTCTTC
NA,NA,TRBJ2-6,TRBV20-1,CSAPVMLGNPGANVLTF,TGCAGTGCCCCCGTTATGTTAGGGAACCCTGGGGCCAACGTCCTGACTTTC
many,NA,TRBJ2-7,TRBV7-2,CASSLALDTYYEQYF,TGTGCCAGCAGCTTAGCGCTGGACACTTACTACGAGCAGTACTTC
many,TRBD2,TRBJ2-1,TRBV5-1,CASSLVPLAGVTSSYNEQFF,TGCGCCAGCAGCTTGGTACCTCTAGCGGGGGTTACGAGCTCCTACAATGAGCAGTTCTTC
few,NA,TRBJ2-6,TRBV15,CATSLRPGEDLSGANVLTF,TGTGCCACCAGCCTAAGGCCGGGAGAGGACCTCTCTGGGGCCAACGTCCTGACTTTC
many,TRBD1,TRBJ1-1,TRBV20-1,CSARDNTGGTFF,TGCAGTGCTAGAGATAACACAGGGGGGACTTTCTTT
few,TRBD1,TRBJ1-4,TRBV20-1,CSATARQGGDEKLFF,TGCAGTGCTACTGCGAGACAAGGGGGCGATGAAAAACTGTTTTTT
many,TRBD1,TRBJ2-7,TRBV7-2,CASLITGGSYEQYF,TGTGCCAGCTTAATTACAGGGGGCTCCTACGAGCAGTACTTC
many,TRBD1,TRBJ2-1,TRBV5-1,CASSFLDRGNEQFF,TGCGCCAGCAGCTTCTTAGACAGGGGCAATGAGCAGTTCTTC
many,NA,TRBJ2-2,TRBV18,CASSPISHRNTGELFF,TGTGCCAGCTCACCAATTTCCCACAGGAACACCGGGGAGCTGTTTTTT
many,TRBD1,TRBJ1-2,TRBV6-5,CASSYLRTGVDGYTF,TGTGCCAGCAGTTACCTCCGGACAGGGGTTGATGGCTACACCTTC
many,NA,TRBJ2-7,TRBV7-9,CASSPPGRHSYEQYF,TGTGCCAGCAGCCCGCCGGGACGGCACTCCTACGAGCAGTACTTC
many,TRBD1,TRBJ1-2,TRBV10-3,CAISPQGVDGYTF,TGTGCCATCAGCCCACAGGGGGTGGATGGCTACACCTTC
NA,NA,TRBJ2-7,TRBV10-2,CASSYDTYYEQYF,TGCGCCAGCAGTTACGACACCTACTACGAGCAGTACTTC
many,NA,TRBJ2-7,TRBV6-5,CASSSPAGPGSYEQYF,TGTGCCAGCAGTTCACCTGCAGGTCCTGGGTCCTACGAGCAGTACTTC
NA,TRBD2,TRBJ2-1,TRBV7-2,CASSFRTSGRGKEQFF,TGTGCCAGCAGCTTTAGGACTAGCGGGAGGGGTAAGGAGCAGTTCTTC
many,NA,TRBJ1-2,TRBV5-1,CASSYRTDYGYTF,TGCGCCAGCAGCTACCGGACAGACTATGGCTACACCTTC
many,NA,TRBJ2-7,TRBV5-1,CASSFGHAYEQYF,TGCGCCAGCAGCTTTGGACACGCCTACGAGCAGTACTTC